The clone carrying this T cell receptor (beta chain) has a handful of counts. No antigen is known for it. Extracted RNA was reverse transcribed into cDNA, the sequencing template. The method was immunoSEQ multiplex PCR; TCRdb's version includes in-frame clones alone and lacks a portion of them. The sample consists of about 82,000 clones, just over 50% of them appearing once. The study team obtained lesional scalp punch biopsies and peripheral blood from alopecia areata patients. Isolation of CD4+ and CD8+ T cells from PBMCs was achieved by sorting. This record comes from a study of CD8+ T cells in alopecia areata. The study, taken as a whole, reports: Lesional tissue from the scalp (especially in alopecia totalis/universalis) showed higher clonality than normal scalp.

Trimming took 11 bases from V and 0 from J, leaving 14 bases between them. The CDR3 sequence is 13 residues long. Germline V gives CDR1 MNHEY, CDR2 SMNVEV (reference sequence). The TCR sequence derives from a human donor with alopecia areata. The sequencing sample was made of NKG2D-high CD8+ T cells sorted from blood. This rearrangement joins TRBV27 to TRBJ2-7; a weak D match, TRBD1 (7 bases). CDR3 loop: CAAGGKPSYEQYF. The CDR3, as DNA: TGTGCCGCAGGGGGGAAGCCCTCCTACGAGCAGTACTTC.